The 7 T cell receptor beta chains in this list originate from one sample, sequenced in a study of blood T cell repertoires in COVID-19. Method: immunoSEQ multiplex PCR; TCRdb's copy keeps in-frame clones and lacks some. The sample gives roughly 160,000 clones, roughly 78% of which show up once; around 19% is in the top ten. Input material: PBMCs or T cells enriched from blood (not recorded which). These receptors were collected from a woman in her 70s in a cohort exposed to, infected with or recovered from COVID-19 (not recorded which).

The chain carries TRBV6-5 and TRBJ2-5, with D unresolved. The V gene lost 7 bases and the J gene lost 5 bases, with 8 bases spanning the gap. CDR3 length: 11 residues. The germline V gene encodes CDR1 MNHEY and CDR2 SVGAGI. CDR3 in DNA: TGTGCCAGCATCAGGCTGGAGACCCAGTACTTC. Translation gives CASIRLETQYF.

On this clone: A junction boundary mismatches the germline segment, possibly from a read error. CDR3: CASSWGPGRLTW. The CDR3 DNA sequence: TGTGCCAGCAGTTGGGGGCCGGGCCGACTGACCTGG. The rearrangement joins TRBV6-2 or TRBV6-3 to TRBJ1-2; D is possibly TRBD1 (6 bases). The CDR3 extends over 12 amino acids. Per the germline V gene, CDR1 is MNHEY and CDR2 is SVGEGT.

This sequence joins TRBV11-2 and TRBJ2-5, with unresolved D. Germline CDR1 and CDR2: SGHAT and FQNNGV. The CDR3 runs to 13 residues. V lost 1 base, J lost 9 bases, and 12 bases lay in between. CDR3 region: CASSLALGSAQYF. In DNA form, the CDR3 reads TGTGCCAGCAGCTTAGCCCTCGGGTCGGCCCAGTACTTC.

The sample holds a few counts of this clone. V usage is TRBV9 and J usage is TRBJ2-1; TRBD1 matches at 9 bases. The junction had 7 bases not matched to a gene; V was cut back by 0 bases and J by 6 bases. Germline loops: CDR1 SGDLS, CDR2 YYNGEE. The CDR3 spans 16 residues. CDR3 DNA sequence: TGTGCCAGCAGCGTAGGGGACAGGGTTGTCGGCAATGAGCAGTTCTTC. This codes for CASSVGDRVVGNEQFF.

This clone showed up just a few times. The chain recombines TRBV20-1 with TRBJ2-1; D uncertain. V was trimmed by 3 bases and J by 6 bases, leaving 9 bases between them. Looked up from germline, CDR1 is DFQATT and CDR2 is SNEGSKA (reference sequence). The length of the CDR3 is 12 residues. As DNA, the CDR3 is TGCAGTGCTAGTCTAGGTGTCAATGAGCAGTTCTTC. Translated: CSASLGVNEQFF.

This clone appeared a single time. This chain links TRBV6-5 with TRBJ1-1; possible D gene TRBD1, 5 bases. The CDR3 spans 16 residues. Germline values: CDR1 MNHEY, CDR2 SVGAGI. Trimming took off 2 bases at V and 1 base at J, with 14 bases between the two ends. The DNA of the CDR3 is TGTGCCAGCAGTTACCAAGGAGGGGCTGGGAACACTGAAGCTTTCTTT. As protein: CASSYQGGAGNTEAFF.

The chain links TRBV28 to TRBJ1-4, with 9 nucleotides matching TRBD1. With V trimmed by 3 bases and J by 8 bases, 7 bases remained unmatched. The CDR3 spans 15 residues. Germline lookup yields CDR1 MDHEN and CDR2 SYDVKM. CDR3 sequence: CASSFRGTGREKLFF. As DNA, the CDR3 is TGTGCCAGCAGTTTCAGAGGGACAGGGAGGGAAAAACTGTTTTTT.